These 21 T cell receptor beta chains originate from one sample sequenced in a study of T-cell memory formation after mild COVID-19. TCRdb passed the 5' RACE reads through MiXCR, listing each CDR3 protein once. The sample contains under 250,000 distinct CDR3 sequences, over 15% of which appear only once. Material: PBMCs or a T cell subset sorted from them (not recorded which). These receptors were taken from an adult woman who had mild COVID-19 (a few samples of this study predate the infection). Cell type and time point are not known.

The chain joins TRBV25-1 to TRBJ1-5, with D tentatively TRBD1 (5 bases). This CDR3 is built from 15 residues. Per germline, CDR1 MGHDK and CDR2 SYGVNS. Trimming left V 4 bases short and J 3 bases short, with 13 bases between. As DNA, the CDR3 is TGTGCCAGCAGTGGGGGTGAGGGGCCCAATCAGCCCCAGCATTTT. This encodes CASSGGEGPNQPQHF.

The CDR3 protein is CASSQRTGANTEAFF. For the CDR3, the DNA is TGTGCCAGCAGCCAGAGGACAGGGGCGAACACTGAAGCTTTCTTT. V usage is TRBV7-9 and J usage is TRBJ1-1; 9 bases agree with TRBD1. The CDR3 consists of 15 residues. Trimming took 5 bases from V and 1 from J; bases not matched to a gene: 5. Germline values: CDR1 SEHNR, CDR2 FQNEAQ (reference sequence).

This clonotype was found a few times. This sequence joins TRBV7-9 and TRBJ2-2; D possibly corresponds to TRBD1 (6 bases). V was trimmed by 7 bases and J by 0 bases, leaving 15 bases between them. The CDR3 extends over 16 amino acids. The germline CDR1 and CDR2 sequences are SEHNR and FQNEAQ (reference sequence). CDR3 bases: TGTGCCAGCACCCCCCCCGGACAGCCGAACACCGGGGAGCTGTTTTTT. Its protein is CASTPPGQPNTGELFF. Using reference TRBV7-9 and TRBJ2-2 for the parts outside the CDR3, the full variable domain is DTGVSQNPRHKITKRGQNVTFRCDPISEHNRLYWYRQTLGQGPEFLTYFQNEAQLEKSRLLSDRFSAERPKGSFSTLEIQRTEQGDSAMYLCASTPPGQPNTGELFFGEGSRLTVL.

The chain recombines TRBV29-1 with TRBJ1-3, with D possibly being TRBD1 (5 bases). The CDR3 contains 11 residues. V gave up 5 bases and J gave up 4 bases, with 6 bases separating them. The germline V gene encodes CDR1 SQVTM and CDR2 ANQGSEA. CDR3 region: CSVYRGNTIYF. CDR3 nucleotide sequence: TGCAGCGTTTACAGGGGAAACACCATATATTTT.

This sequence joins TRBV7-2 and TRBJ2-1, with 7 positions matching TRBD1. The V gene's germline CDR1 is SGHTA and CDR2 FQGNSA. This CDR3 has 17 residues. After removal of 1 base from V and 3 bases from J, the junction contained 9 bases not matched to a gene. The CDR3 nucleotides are TGTGCCAGCAGCTTAGGGGTTACAGGGGTGCGCTACAATGAGCAGTTCTTC. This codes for CASSLGVTGVRYNEQFF.

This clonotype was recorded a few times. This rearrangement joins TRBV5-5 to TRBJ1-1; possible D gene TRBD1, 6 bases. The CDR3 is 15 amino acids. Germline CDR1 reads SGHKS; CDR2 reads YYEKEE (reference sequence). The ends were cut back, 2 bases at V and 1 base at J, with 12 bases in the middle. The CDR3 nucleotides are TGTGCCAGCAGCTTAGACAGGATTAGGAACACTGAAGCTTTCTTT. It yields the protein CASSLDRIRNTEAFF.

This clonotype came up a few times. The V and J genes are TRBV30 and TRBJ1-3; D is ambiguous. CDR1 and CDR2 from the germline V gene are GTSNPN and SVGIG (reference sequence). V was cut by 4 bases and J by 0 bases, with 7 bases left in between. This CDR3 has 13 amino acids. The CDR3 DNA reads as TGTGCCTGGATGGAAAGCTCTGGAAACACCATATATTTT. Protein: CAWMESSGNTIYF.

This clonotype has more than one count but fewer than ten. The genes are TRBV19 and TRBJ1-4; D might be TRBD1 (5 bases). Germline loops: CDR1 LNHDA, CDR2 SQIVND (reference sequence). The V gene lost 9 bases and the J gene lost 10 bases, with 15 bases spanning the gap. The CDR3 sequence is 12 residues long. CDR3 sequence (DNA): TGTGCCAGCGCCCAGGGACTTGGAAAACTGTTTTTT. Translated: CASAQGLGKLFF.

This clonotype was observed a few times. The chain's CDR3 is CASRDRMNTEAFF. DNA of the CDR3: TGTGCCAGCAGGGACAGAATGAACACTGAAGCTTTCTTT. The J gene is TRBJ1-1, the V gene TRBV6-6; a possible D gene is TRBD1 (6 bases). Trimming stripped 6 bases from V and 0 bases from J, with 8 bases between. Germline CDR1 MNHNY, CDR2 SVGAGI (reference sequence). CDR3 length: 13 amino acids.

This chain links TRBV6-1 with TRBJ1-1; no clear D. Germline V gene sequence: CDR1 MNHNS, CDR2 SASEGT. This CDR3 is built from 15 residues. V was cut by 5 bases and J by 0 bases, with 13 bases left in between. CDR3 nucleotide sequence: TGTGCCAGCAGTACTAGTAGGGTCATGAACACTGAAGCTTTCTTT. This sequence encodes CASSTSRVMNTEAFF.

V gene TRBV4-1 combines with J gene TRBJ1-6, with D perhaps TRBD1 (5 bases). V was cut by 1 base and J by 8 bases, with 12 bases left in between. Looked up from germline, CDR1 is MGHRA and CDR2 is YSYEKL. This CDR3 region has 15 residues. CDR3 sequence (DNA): TGCGCCAGCAGCCAAGTAGGGGCTCTTGATTCACCCCTCCACTTT. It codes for CASSQVGALDSPLHF.

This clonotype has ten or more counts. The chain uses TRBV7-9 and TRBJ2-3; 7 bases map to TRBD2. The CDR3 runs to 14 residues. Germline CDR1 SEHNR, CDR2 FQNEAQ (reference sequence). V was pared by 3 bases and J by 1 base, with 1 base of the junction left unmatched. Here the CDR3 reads CASSFAGGTDTQYF. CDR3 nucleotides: TGTGCCAGCAGCTTCGCGGGGGGCACAGATACGCAGTATTTT.

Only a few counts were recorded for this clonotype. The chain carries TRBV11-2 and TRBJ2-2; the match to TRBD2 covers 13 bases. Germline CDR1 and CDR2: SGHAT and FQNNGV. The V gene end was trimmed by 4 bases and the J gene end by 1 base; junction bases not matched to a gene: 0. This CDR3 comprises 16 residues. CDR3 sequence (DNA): TGTGCCAGCAGCTGGACTAGCGGGAGGAACACCGGGGAGCTGTTTTTT. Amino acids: CASSWTSGRNTGELFF.

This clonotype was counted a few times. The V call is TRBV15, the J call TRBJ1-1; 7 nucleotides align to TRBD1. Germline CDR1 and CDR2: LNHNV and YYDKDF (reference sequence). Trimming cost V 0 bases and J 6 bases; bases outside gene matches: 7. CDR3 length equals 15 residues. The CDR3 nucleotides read TGTGCCACCAGCAGAGATTTACAGGGGATCTCTGAAGCTTTCTTT. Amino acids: CATSRDLQGISEAFF.

CDR3 coding DNA: TGTGCCAGCACCGAGGGGGCTAGCGGCCTCTCCTACGAGCAGTACTTC. Its translation is CASTEGASGLSYEQYF. J is TRBJ2-7 and V is TRBV2; the D call may be TRBD1 or TRBD2 (7 bases each). Germline V lookup: CDR1 SNHLY, CDR2 FYNNEI. The CDR3 sequence is 16 residues long. Trimming pared 7 bases from V and 0 bases from J, leaving 19 bases between.

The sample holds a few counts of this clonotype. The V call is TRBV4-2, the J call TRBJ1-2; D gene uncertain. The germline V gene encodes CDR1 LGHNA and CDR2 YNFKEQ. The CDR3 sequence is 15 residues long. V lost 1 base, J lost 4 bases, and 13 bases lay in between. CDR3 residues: CASSQGEGGRYGYTF. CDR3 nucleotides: TGTGCCAGCAGCCAAGGGGAGGGTGGTCGCTATGGCTACACCTTC.

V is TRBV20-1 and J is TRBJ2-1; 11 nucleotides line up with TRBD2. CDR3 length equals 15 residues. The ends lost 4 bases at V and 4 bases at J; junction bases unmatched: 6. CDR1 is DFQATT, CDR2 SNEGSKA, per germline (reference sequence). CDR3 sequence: CSATPPSGGYNEQFF. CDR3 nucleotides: TGCAGTGCTACCCCTCCTAGCGGGGGGTACAATGAGCAGTTCTTC.

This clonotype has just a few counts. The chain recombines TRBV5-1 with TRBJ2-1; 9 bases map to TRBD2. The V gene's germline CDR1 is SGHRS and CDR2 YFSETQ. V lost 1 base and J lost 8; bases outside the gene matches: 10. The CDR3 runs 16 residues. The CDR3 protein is CASSLPGLARNDEQFF. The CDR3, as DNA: TGCGCCAGCAGCTTGCCGGGACTAGCTAGGAACGATGAGCAGTTCTTC.

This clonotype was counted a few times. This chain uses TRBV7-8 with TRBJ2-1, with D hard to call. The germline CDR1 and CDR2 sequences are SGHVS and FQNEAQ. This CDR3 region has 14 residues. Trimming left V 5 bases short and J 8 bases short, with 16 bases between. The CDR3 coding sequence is TGTGCCAGCAGCCCCCGTAAGGGTGTCCATGAGCAGTTCTTC. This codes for CASSPRKGVHEQFF.

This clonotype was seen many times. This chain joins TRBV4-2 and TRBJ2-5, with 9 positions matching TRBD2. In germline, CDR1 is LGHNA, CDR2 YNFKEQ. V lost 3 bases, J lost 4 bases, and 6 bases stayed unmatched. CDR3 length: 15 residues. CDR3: CASSQRRGGRETQYF. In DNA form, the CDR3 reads TGTGCCAGCAGCCAGCGGCGGGGGGGCCGAGAGACCCAGTACTTC.

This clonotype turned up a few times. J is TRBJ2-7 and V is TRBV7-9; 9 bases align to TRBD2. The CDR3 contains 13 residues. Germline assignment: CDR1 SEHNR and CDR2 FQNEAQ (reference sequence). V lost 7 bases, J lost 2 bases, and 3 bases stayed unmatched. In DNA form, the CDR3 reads TGTGCCAGCATTTCTAGCGGGGCCTACGAGCAGTACTTC. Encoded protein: CASISSGAYEQYF.